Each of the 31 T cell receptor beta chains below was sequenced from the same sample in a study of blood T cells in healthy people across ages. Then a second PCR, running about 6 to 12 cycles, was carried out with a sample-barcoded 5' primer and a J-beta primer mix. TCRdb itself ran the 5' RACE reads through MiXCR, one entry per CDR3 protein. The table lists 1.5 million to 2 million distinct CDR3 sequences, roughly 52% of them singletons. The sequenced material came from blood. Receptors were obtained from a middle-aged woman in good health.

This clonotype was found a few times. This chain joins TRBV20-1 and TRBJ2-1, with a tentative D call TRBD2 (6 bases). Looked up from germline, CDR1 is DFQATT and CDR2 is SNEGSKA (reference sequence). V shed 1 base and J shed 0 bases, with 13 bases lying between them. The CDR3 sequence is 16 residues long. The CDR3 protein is CSARGLGRGSYNEQFF. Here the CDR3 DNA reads TGCAGTGCTAGAGGTCTCGGGCGGGGCTCCTACAATGAGCAGTTCTTC.

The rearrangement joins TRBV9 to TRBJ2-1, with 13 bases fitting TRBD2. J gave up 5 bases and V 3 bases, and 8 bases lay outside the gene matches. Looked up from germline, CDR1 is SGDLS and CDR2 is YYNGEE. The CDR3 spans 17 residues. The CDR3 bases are TGTGCCAGCAGCGGCCTACTAGCGGGGGGGCCCCACAATGAGCAGTTCTTC. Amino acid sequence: CASSGLLAGGPHNEQFF.

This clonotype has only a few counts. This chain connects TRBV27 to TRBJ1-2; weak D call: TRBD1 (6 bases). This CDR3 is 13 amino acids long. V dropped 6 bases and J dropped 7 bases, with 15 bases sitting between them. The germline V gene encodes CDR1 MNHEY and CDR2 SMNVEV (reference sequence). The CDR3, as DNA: TGTGCCAGCAGCCGCTGGACAGTCGGTGGCTACACCTTC. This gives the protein CASSRWTVGGYTF.

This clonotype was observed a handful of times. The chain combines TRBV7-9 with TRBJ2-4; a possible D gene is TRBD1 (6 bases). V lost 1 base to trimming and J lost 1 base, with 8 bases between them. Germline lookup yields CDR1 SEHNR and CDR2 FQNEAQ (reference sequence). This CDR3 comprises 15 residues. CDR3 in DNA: TGTGCCAGCAGCTTAGGACAGGCTGCCAAAAACATTCAGTACTTC. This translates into CASSLGQAAKNIQYF. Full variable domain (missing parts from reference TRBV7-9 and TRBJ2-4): DTGVSQNPRHKITKRGQNVTFRCDPISEHNRLYWYRQTLGQGPEFLTYFQNEAQLEKSRLLSDRFSAERPKGSFSTLEIQRTEQGDSAMYLCASSLGQAAKNIQYFGAGTRLSVL.

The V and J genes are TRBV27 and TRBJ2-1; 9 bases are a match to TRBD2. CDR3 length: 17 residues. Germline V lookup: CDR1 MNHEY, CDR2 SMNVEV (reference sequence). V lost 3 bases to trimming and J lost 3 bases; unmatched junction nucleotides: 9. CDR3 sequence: CASSFIRLAGYYNEQFF. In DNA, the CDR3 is TGTGCCAGCAGTTTTATCCGTCTAGCGGGGTACTACAATGAGCAGTTCTTC.

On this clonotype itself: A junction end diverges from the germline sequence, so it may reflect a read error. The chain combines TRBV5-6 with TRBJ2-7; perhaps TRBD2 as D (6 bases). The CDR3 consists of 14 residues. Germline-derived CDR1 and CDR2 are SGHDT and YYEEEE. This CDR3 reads CAGSSGGSSYEQYF. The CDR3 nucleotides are TGTGCCGGCAGCTCAGGAGGGAGCTCCTACGAGCAGTACTTC.

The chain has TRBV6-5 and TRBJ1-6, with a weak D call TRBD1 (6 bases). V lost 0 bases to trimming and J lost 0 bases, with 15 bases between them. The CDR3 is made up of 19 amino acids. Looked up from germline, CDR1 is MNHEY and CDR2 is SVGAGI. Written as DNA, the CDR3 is TGTGCCAGCAGTTACTCGGGCAGGGGACAAGGCTCCTATAATTCACCCCTCCACTTT. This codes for CASSYSGRGQGSYNSPLHF.

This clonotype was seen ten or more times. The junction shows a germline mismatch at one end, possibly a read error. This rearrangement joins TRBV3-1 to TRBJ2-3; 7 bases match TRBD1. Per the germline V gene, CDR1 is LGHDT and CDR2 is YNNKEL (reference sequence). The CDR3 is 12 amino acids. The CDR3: CASSQTGDTQYF. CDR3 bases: TGCGCCAGCAGCCAGACAGGGGATACGCAGTATTTT.

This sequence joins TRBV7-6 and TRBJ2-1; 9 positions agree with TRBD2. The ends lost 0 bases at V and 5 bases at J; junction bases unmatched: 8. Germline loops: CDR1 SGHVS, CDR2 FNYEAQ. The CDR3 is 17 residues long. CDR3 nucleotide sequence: TGTGCCAGCAGCTTAGCGGGCGGGGGGGCCTTTGACAATGAGCAGTTCTTC. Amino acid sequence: CASSLAGGGAFDNEQFF. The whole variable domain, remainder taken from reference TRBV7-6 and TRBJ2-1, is GAGVSQSPRYKVTKRGQDVALRCDPISGHVSLYWYRQALGQGPEFLTYFNYEAQQDKSGLPNDRFSAERPEGSISTLTIQRTEQRDSAMYRCASSLAGGGAFDNEQFFGPGTRLTVL.

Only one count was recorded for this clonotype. CDR3 bases: TGCAGTGCTAGACGAGGACTAGAATCGAACTACGAGCAGTACTTC. It encodes CSARRGLESNYEQYF. The rearrangement links TRBV20-1 to TRBJ2-7; 7 bases map to TRBD2. Looked up from germline, CDR1 is DFQATT and CDR2 is SNEGSKA (reference sequence). The CDR3 has 15 amino acids. Trimming took 2 bases from V and 3 from J; bases not matched to a gene: 10.

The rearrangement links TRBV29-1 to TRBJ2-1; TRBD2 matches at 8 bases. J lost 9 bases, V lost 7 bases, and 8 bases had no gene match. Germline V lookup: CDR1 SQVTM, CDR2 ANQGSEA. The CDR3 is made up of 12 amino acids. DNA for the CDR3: TGCAGCGGGGGGGTAGCGGGGAGTGAGCAGTTCTTC. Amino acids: CSGGVAGSEQFF.

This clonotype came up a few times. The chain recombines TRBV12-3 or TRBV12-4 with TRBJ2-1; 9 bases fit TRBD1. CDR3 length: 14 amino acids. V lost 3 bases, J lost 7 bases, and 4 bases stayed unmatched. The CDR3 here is CASSFDRGANEQFF. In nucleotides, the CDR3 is TGTGCCAGCAGTTTTGACAGGGGGGCGAATGAGCAGTTCTTC.

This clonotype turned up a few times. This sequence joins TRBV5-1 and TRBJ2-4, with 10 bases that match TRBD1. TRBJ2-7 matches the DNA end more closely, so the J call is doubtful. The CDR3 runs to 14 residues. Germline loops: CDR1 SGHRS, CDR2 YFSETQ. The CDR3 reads CASNRGQGGYEQYF. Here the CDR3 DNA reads TGCGCCAGCAACCGAGGACAGGGGGGTTACGAGCAGTACTTC.

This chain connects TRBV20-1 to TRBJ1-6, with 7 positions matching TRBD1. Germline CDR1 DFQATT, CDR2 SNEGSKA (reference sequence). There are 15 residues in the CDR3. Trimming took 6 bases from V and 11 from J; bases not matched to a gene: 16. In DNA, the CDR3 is TGCAGTGCGGCTGCTGGACAGGCAGGGGTTACACCCCTCCACTTT. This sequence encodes CSAAAGQAGVTPLHF.

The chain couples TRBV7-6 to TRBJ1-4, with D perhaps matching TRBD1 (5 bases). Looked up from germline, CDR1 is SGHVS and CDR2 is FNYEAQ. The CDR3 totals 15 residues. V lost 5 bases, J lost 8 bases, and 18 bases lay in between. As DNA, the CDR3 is TGTGCCAGCAGCCCATGGGACGGGAACGGCGAAAAACTGTTTTTT. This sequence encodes CASSPWDGNGEKLFF.

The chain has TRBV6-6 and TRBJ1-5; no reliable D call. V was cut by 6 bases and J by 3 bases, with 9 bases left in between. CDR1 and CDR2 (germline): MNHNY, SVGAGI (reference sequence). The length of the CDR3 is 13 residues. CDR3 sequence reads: CASSLKDNQPQHF. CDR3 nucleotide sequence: TGTGCCAGCAGCCTCAAGGACAATCAGCCCCAGCATTTT.

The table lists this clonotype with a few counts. The CDR3 protein is CAIRDGTLTYGTQYF. The CDR3 bases are TGTGCCATCAGGGATGGGACTTTAACTTATGGTACGCAGTATTTT. V and J are TRBV10-3 and TRBJ2-3; D may be TRBD2 (6 bases). The germline V and J ends were trimmed by 6 bases and 8 bases, with 21 bases remaining between them. Per the germline V gene, CDR1 is ENHRY and CDR2 is SYGVKD. CDR3 length: 15 amino acids.

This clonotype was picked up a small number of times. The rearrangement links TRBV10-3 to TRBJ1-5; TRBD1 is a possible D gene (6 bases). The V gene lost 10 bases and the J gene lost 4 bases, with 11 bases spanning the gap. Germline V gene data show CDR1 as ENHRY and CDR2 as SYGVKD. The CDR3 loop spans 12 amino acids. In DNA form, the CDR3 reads TGTGCCACCGCCCAGGGGAATCAGCCCCAGCATTTT. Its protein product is CATAQGNQPQHF.

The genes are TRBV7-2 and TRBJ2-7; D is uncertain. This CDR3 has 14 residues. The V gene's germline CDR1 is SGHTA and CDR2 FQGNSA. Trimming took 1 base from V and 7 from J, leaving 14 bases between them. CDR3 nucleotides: TGTGCCAGCAGCTTAGGGCCGGCTACTGATGAGCAGTACTTC. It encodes CASSLGPATDEQYF.

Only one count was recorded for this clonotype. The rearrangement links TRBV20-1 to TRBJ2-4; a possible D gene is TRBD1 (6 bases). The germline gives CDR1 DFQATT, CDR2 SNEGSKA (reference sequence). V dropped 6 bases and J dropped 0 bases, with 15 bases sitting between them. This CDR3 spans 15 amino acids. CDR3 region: CSAPQGLIAKNIQYF. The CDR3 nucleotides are TGCAGTGCCCCCCAGGGGTTAATAGCCAAAAACATTCAGTACTTC.

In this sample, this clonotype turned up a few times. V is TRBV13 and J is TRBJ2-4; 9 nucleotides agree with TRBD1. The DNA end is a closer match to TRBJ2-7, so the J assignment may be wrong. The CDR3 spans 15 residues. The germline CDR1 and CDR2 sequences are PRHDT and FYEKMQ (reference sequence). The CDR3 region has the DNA TGTGCCAGCAGCGGAAAGGGACAGGGCGTCCACGAGCAGTACTTC. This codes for CASSGKGQGVHEQYF.

The CDR3 here is CASSFNLGRNTDTQYF. The CDR3 DNA is TGTGCCAGCAGCTTCAATCTGGGCAGAAACACGGATACGCAGTATTTT. The V and J genes are TRBV9 and TRBJ2-3, with D hard to call. From germline, CDR1 is SGDLS and CDR2 YYNGEE. Trimming removed 4 bases from V and 6 bases from J, with 21 bases in between. The CDR3 loop spans 16 amino acids.

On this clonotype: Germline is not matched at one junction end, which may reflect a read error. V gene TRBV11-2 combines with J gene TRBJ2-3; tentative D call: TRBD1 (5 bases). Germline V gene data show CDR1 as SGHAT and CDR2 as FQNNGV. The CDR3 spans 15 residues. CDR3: CASSEDPRRTGTQYF. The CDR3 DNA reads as TGTGCCAGCAGCGAGGACCCCCGGCGCACAGGTACGCAGTATTTT.

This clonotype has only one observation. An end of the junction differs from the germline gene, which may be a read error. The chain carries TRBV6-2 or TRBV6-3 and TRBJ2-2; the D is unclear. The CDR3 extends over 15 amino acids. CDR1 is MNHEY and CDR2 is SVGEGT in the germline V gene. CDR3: CASRSHQTNTEELFF. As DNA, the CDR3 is TGTGCCAGCAGGTCCCATCAAACGAACACCGAGGAGCTGTTTTTT.

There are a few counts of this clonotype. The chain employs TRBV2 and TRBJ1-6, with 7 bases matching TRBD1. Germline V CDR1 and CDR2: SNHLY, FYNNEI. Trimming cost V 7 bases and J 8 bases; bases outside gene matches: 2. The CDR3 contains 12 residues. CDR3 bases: TGTGCCAGCACCACAGGGGATTCACCCCTCCACTTT. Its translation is CASTTGDSPLHF.

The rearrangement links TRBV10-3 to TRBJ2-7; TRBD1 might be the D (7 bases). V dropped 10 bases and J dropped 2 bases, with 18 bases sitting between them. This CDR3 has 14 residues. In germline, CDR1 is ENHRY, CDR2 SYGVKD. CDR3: CATGDSHFTYEQYF. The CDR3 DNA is TGTGCCACGGGGGACAGCCACTTTACCTACGAGCAGTACTTC.

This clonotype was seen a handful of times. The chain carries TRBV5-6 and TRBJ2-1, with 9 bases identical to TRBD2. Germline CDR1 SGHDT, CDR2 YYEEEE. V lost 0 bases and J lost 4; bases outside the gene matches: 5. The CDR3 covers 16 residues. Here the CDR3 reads CASSLDRLAVYNEQFF. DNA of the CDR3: TGTGCCAGCAGCTTGGATAGACTAGCGGTGTACAATGAGCAGTTCTTC. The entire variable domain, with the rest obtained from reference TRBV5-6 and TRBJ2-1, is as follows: DAGVTQSPTHLIKTRGQQVTLRCSPKSGHDTVSWYQQALGQGPQFIFQYYEEEERQRGNFPDRFSGHQFPNYSSELNVNALLLGDSALYLCASSLDRLAVYNEQFFGPGTRLTVL.

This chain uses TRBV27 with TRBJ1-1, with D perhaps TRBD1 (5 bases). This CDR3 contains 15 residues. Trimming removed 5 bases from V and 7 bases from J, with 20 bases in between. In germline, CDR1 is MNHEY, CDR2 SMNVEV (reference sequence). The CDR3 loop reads CASSPHQGSRNEAFF. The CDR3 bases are TGTGCCAGCAGTCCGCACCAGGGCAGTCGCAATGAAGCTTTCTTT.

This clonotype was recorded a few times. The CDR3 reads CASSYTGTSGDTQYF. The CDR3, as DNA: TGTGCCAGCAGTTACACCGGGACTAGCGGGGATACGCAGTATTTT. The J gene is TRBJ2-3, the V gene TRBV6-2 or TRBV6-3; the match to TRBD2 covers 12 bases. Germline trimming cut 2 bases from V and 6 bases from J; bases unmatched to any gene: 3. Germline V gene data show CDR1 as MNHEY and CDR2 as SVGEGT. The CDR3 is 15 amino acids.

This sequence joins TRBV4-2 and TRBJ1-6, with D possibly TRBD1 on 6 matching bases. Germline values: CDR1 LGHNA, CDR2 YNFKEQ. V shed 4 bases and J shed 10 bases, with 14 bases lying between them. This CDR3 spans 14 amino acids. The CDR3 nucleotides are TGTGCCAGCAGCCCAGGGGTTACAGGGTCACCCCTCCACTTT. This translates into CASSPGVTGSPLHF.

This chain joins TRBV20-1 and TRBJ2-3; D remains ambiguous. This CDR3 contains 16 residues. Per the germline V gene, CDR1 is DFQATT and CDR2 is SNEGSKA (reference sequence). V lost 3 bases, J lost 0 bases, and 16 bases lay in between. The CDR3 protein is CSASPLLGRSTDTQYF. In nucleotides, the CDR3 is TGCAGTGCTAGCCCACTTCTGGGCCGTAGCACAGATACGCAGTATTTT.